The TCR beta chain under discussion was sequenced for a study of OX40 agonist ivuxolimab in advanced cancers. Study-level background: Dose-escalation subjects each had hepatocellular carcinoma, melanoma, renal cell or head and neck cancer. More than 35% of patients had received prior checkpoint inhibitor therapy.

Using immunoSEQ multiplex PCR, the repertoire was profiled, and TCRdb retains in-frame clones only, with some absent. Among 43,000 or so clones, around nine tenths were seen once, and the ten largest hold roughly 0.98%. This clone was seen once. Unmatched junction bases numbered 4, after V lost 4 bases and J lost 4 bases. From germline, CDR1 is SGHRS and CDR2 YFSETQ. CDR3 length: 15 amino acids. If patients had autoimmune disease history or systemic immunosuppression, they were excluded. Sampling times: baseline, cycle 4 day 1, cycle 7 day 1. The material was CD4+ or CD8+ T cells sorted from blood, obtained in a trial of the OX40 agonist ivuxolimab. The source of this sequence is an adult with an advanced solid tumor such as melanoma, head and neck, liver or kidney cancer. This chain links TRBV5-1 with TRBJ2-1, with TRBD2 matching over 11 bases. CDR3 sequence: CASSPLAGDYNEQFF. The CDR3 nucleotides are TGCGCCAGCAGCCCACTAGCGGGAGATTACAATGAGCAGTTCTTC.